The source of this T cell receptor beta chain is a study of CD8+ T cells in alopecia areata. Study-wide context: Using the percentage of affected scalp area, treated patients' severity was scored.

Trimming removed 0 bases from V and 10 bases from J, with 16 bases in between. This CDR3 is built from 14 residues. Germline assignment: CDR1 GTSNPN and CDR2 SVGIG (reference sequence). Treatment defined: oral pan-JAK inhibitor, 5-10 mg twice daily. Sequencing templates came from extracted RNA that was reverse transcribed into cDNA. Generated by immunoSEQ multiplex PCR, the TCRdb table keeps only in-frame clones and is missing some. The table lists 180,000 or so clones, approximately 51% of them singletons. To note about this clone: Its antigen is not identified.

General observations from the study: During tofacitinib treatment, many expanded lesional clones remained in scalp and blood.

Sample: CD8+ T cells sorted from blood, taken around week 54, from a patient treated with tofacitinib. This TCR was sampled from a human donor with alopecia areata. The chain employs TRBV30 and TRBJ2-1; D perhaps matches TRBD2 (6 bases). The CDR3 is CAWSVKAAGGEQFF. CDR3 bases: TGTGCCTGGAGTGTAAAAGCGGCCGGGGGAGAGCAGTTCTTC. The full variable domain, with the rest looked up from reference TRBV30 and TRBJ2-1, is SQTIHQWPATLVQPVGSPLSLECTVEGTSNPNLYWYRQAAGRGLQLLFYSVGIGQISSEVPQNLSASRPQDRQFILSSKKLLLSDSGFYLCAWSVKAAGGEQFFGPGTRLTVL.